Each of the 25 T cell receptor beta chains below was sequenced from the same sample in a study of T cell changes during pregnancy in multiple sclerosis. Libraries were prepared by immunoSEQ multiplex PCR; TCRdb keeps only in-frame clonotypes and omits some of them. The sample holds almost 65,000 clones, 92% seen once. The specimen was peripheral blood, collected in the first trimester of pregnancy. The origin of the receptors is a female donor with multiple sclerosis, enrolled in a pregnancy study.

The J gene is TRBJ1-1, the V gene TRBV19, with TRBD1 matching 8 bases. The CDR3 loop spans 14 amino acids. The V gene's germline CDR1 is LNHDA and CDR2 SQIVND (reference sequence). J lost 4 bases, V lost 5 bases, and 6 bases had no gene match. CDR3 in DNA: TGTGCCAGTAGTCCCCGGACAGGGACCACTGAAGCTTTCTTT. Translated, it gives CASSPRTGTTEAFF.

This clone turned up a few times. The chain carries TRBV18 and TRBJ1-1; 8 bases line up with TRBD1. V trimming: 0 bases; J trimming: 0 bases; junction bases outside the gene matches: 6. Germline CDR1 is KGHSH and CDR2 is LQKENI. The CDR3 totals 17 residues. CDR3 loop: CASSPPGQVLMNTEAFF. The CDR3, as DNA: TGTGCCAGCTCACCACCGGGACAGGTCCTCATGAACACTGAAGCTTTCTTT.

V is TRBV28 and J is TRBJ2-7; tentative D call: TRBD1 (6 bases). The CDR3 runs to 13 residues. V lost 7 bases to trimming and J lost 5 bases, with 15 bases between them. CDR1 is MDHEN, CDR2 SYDVKM, per germline. The CDR3 DNA reads as TGTGCCAGCACCGAGGCAGGGGATGACGAGCAGTACTTC. It codes for CASTEAGDDEQYF.

The V and J genes are TRBV9 and TRBJ2-2; possible D gene TRBD1, 6 bases. Germline assignment: CDR1 SGDLS and CDR2 YYNGEE. This CDR3 is built from 14 residues. V lost 5 bases and J 5 bases, leaving 13 bases between the germline ends. CDR3 coding DNA: TGTGCCAGCAGACCAACAGGGTCGACCGGGGAGCTGTTTTTT. The encoded protein is CASRPTGSTGELFF. Full variable domain (outside the CDR3, taken from reference TRBV9 and TRBJ2-2): DSGVTQTPKHLITATGQRVTLRCSPRSGDLSVYWYQQSLDQGLQFLIQYYNGEERAKGNILERFSAQQFPDLHSELNLSSLELGDSALYFCASRPTGSTGELFFGEGSRLTVL.

This rearrangement joins TRBV27 to TRBJ2-1, with D maybe TRBD2 (5 bases). In germline, CDR1 is MNHEY, CDR2 SMNVEV (reference sequence). The V and J ends lost 5 bases and 2 bases respectively, with 13 bases between them. The CDR3 is made up of 15 amino acids. The chain's CDR3 is CASSPQERAYNEQFF. The CDR3 nucleotides read TGTGCCAGCAGTCCGCAGGAGAGGGCCTACAATGAGCAGTTCTTC.

The chain uses TRBV5-5 and TRBJ2-4; 10 nucleotides match TRBD2. The germline gives CDR1 SGHKS, CDR2 YYEKEE (reference sequence). Trimming cost V 9 bases and J 6 bases; bases outside gene matches: 9. This CDR3 is 14 amino acids long. This CDR3 is CATKAGGLGNIQYF. The CDR3 DNA follows: TGTGCCACCAAAGCGGGAGGGCTCGGAAACATTCAGTACTTC.

This clone was observed once. The chain recombines TRBV7-9 with TRBJ2-3; a possible D gene is TRBD2 (5 bases). Per the germline V gene, CDR1 is SEHNR and CDR2 is FQNEAQ (reference sequence). V lost 5 bases and J 4 bases, leaving 19 bases between the germline ends. The length of the CDR3 is 16 residues. The CDR3 reads CASSRTAGETADTQYF. CDR3 DNA: TGTGCCAGCAGCCGAACGGCCGGGGAGACGGCAGATACGCAGTATTTT.

This chain links TRBV5-4 with TRBJ2-7, with a weak D call TRBD2 (5 bases). Trimming pared 1 base from V and 6 bases from J, leaving 14 bases between. Germline lookup yields CDR1 SGHNT and CDR2 YYREEE (reference sequence). This CDR3 region has 14 residues. Here the CDR3 DNA reads TGTGCCAGCAGCTTGTCGGGATCCCGTGGCGAGCAGTACTTC. Its translation is CASSLSGSRGEQYF.

V usage is TRBV15 and J usage is TRBJ2-1; TRBD1 might be the D (6 bases). Deletions cut 0 bases from V and 6 bases from J, with 12 bases between. There are 15 residues in the CDR3. The germline V gene has CDR1 LNHNV and CDR2 YYDKDF (reference sequence). The CDR3 DNA reads as TGTGCCACCAGCAGAGAGGTGGGACAACCCAATGAGCAGTTCTTC. Amino acid sequence: CATSREVGQPNEQFF.

This chain joins TRBV6-1 and TRBJ1-1, with D possibly matching TRBD1 (6 bases). The germline V and J ends were trimmed by 2 bases and 5 bases, with 18 bases remaining between them. Germline values: CDR1 MNHNS, CDR2 SASEGT. The length of the CDR3 is 16 residues. CDR3 loop: CASSERDTWVGTEAFF. The CDR3 bases are TGTGCCAGCAGTGAAAGGGACACTTGGGTCGGGACTGAAGCTTTCTTT.

This chain links TRBV7-9 with TRBJ1-1; 8 bases align to TRBD1. Unmatched junction bases numbered 7, after V lost 6 bases and J lost 1 base. Per germline, CDR1 SEHNR and CDR2 FQNEAQ (reference sequence). The length of the CDR3 is 15 residues. The CDR3 nucleotides are TGTGCCAGCAGTCCACGACAGGGGTGGAACACTGAAGCTTTCTTT. Amino acid sequence: CASSPRQGWNTEAFF.

The chain couples TRBV6-5 to TRBJ2-7, with D maybe TRBD1 (6 bases). Germline CDR1 is MNHEY and CDR2 is SVGAGI. Trimming left V 6 bases short and J 7 bases short, with 19 bases between. There are 14 residues in the CDR3. The CDR3 DNA reads TGTGCCAGCAGCCCCAGGGGAGTAGTGCGGGAGCAGTACTTC. It encodes CASSPRGVVREQYF.

This clone was picked up one time. The chain carries TRBV6-6 and TRBJ2-3, with D uncertain. Between the trimmed V and J ends, which lost 0 bases and 0 bases, there was a span of 7 bases. CDR1 MNHNY and CDR2 SVGAGI come from the germline V gene (reference sequence). The CDR3 has 15 residues. CDR3 DNA: TGTGCCAGCAGTTACTCCGGCAGGAGCACAGATACGCAGTATTTT. Translated: CASSYSGRSTDTQYF.

The V call is TRBV9, the J call TRBJ2-2; no firm D call. The V gene's germline CDR1 is SGDLS and CDR2 YYNGEE. The V and J ends lost 0 bases and 6 bases respectively, with 15 bases between them. The CDR3 contains 16 residues. Here the CDR3 reads CASSVVPSTVSGELFF. For the CDR3, the DNA is TGTGCCAGCAGCGTAGTGCCTAGTACGGTTTCCGGGGAGCTGTTTTTT.

The chain recombines TRBV27 with TRBJ1-1, with unresolved D. Germline V CDR1 and CDR2: MNHEY, SMNVEV (reference sequence). Trimming left V 3 bases short and J 1 base short, with 9 bases between. This CDR3 is 14 amino acids long. CDR3 DNA sequence: TGTGCCAGCAGTTTTTTAGGAGCGAACACTGAAGCTTTCTTT. The encoded protein is CASSFLGANTEAFF.

This chain's CDR3 is CASNTGAGEKLFF. DNA for the CDR3: TGTGCCAGTAATACAGGGGCGGGTGAAAAACTGTTTTTT. The chain joins TRBV19 to TRBJ1-4; 7 bases are shared with TRBD1. The trim removed 7 bases at V and 7 bases at J, leaving 6 bases unmatched. The germline V gene has CDR1 LNHDA and CDR2 SQIVND (reference sequence). This CDR3 spans 13 amino acids.

Note on this clone: At one end the junction does not follow the germline gene, possibly because of a read error. The chain recombines TRBV27 with TRBJ1-4; TRBD1 aligns across 9 bases. CDR1 and CDR2 (germline): MNHEY, SMNVEV (reference sequence). This CDR3 has 14 residues. The CDR3 protein is CASRLQGAREKLFF. DNA for the CDR3: TGTGCCAGCCGTTTACAGGGGGCGCGGGAAAAACTGTTTTTT.

V usage is TRBV9 and J usage is TRBJ1-2; possibly TRBD1 for D (5 bases). CDR1 and CDR2 (germline): SGDLS, YYNGEE. V was shortened by 0 bases and J by 3 bases, with 9 bases between the two germline ends. The CDR3 totals 14 residues. The CDR3 coding sequence is TGTGCCAGCAGCGTAGAGGCACAGGACTATGGCTACACCTTC. It yields the protein CASSVEAQDYGYTF.

The gene calls are TRBV7-2 and TRBJ2-1, with 8 bases identical to TRBD2. The CDR3 is made up of 15 amino acids. J gave up 4 bases and V 5 bases, and 7 bases lay outside the gene matches. Germline V CDR1 and CDR2: SGHTA, FQGNSA. In nucleotides, the CDR3 is TGTGCCAGCAGCACCGGGACTAGTGGGTACAATGAGCAGTTCTTC. It encodes CASSTGTSGYNEQFF.

J is TRBJ2-2 and V is TRBV2, with TRBD2 matching over 8 bases. CDR3 length: 15 residues. CDR1 is SNHLY, CDR2 FYNNEI, per germline. J lost 6 bases, V lost 6 bases, and 9 bases had no gene match. The CDR3 spells CASRDGAGVAGELFF. DNA of the CDR3: TGTGCCAGCAGGGACGGAGCGGGAGTGGCCGGGGAGCTGTTTTTT.

This chain connects TRBV6-5 to TRBJ2-7; 10 bases agree with TRBD1. The germline V gene encodes CDR1 MNHEY and CDR2 SVGAGI. The CDR3 covers 14 residues. J gave up 2 bases and V 6 bases, and 4 bases lay outside the gene matches. CDR3: CASRRGQGTYEQYF. CDR3 nucleotide sequence: TGTGCCAGCAGGCGGGGACAGGGGACCTACGAGCAGTACTTC.

This chain joins TRBV7-2 and TRBJ2-5; TRBD1 matches at 11 bases. Germline V gene data show CDR1 as SGHTA and CDR2 as FQGNSA. Losses at the gene ends were 1 base for V and 5 bases for J; bases not matched to a gene: 9. The CDR3 sequence is 17 residues long. This CDR3 is CASSLDGRTGGWETQYF. DNA for the CDR3: TGTGCCAGCAGCTTAGACGGGCGGACAGGGGGCTGGGAGACCCAGTACTTC.

CDR3 sequence: CASSPPELDTQYF. The DNA for the CDR3 is TGTGCCAGCAGCCCCCCTGAGTTGGATACGCAGTATTTT. The rearrangement links TRBV9 to TRBJ2-3, with D unclear. This CDR3 spans 13 amino acids. V lost 4 bases to trimming and J lost 6 bases, with 12 bases between them. CDR1 SGDLS and CDR2 YYNGEE come from the germline V gene.

This clone was detected only a few times. The rearrangement links TRBV6-1 to TRBJ2-5, with D tentatively TRBD2 (5 bases). The germline gives CDR1 MNHNS, CDR2 SASEGT. This CDR3 has 14 amino acids. The V end was cut by 7 bases, the J end by 5 bases, with 17 bases between. CDR3 nucleotide sequence: TGTGCCAGCACCACACGGAAGGGAGCGGAGACCCAGTACTTC. This sequence encodes CASTTRKGAETQYF.

This clone was counted a few times. The V gene is TRBV27, the J gene TRBJ2-7; maybe TRBD1 (5 bases). V dropped 9 bases and J dropped 0 bases, with 9 bases sitting between them. This CDR3 is 12 amino acids long. Germline CDR1 and CDR2: MNHEY and SMNVEV (reference sequence). The CDR3 DNA is TGTGCCAGACCAGGGCTCTCCTACGAGCAGTACTTC. Its protein is CARPGLSYEQYF.